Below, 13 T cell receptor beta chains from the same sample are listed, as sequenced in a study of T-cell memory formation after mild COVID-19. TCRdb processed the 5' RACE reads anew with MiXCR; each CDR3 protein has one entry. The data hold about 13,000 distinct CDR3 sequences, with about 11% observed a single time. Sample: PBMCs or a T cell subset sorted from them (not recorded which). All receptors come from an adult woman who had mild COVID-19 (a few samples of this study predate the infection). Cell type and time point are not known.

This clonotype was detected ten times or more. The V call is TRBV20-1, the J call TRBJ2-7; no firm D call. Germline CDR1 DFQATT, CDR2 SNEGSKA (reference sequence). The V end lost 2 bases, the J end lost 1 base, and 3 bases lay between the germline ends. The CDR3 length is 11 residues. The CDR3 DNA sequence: TGCAGTGCTAGACCATCCTACGAGCAGTACTTC. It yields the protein CSARPSYEQYF.

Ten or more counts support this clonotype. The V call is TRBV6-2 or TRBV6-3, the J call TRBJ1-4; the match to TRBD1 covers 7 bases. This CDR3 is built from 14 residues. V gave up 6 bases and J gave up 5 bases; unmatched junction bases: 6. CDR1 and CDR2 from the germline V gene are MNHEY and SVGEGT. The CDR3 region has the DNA TGTGCCAGCAGCCCTACAGGGGAGAATGAAAAACTGTTTTTT. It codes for CASSPTGENEKLFF.

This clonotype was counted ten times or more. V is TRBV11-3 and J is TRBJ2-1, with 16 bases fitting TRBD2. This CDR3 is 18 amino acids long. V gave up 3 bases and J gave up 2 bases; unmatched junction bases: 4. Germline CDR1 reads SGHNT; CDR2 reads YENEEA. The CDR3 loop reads CASSFPGLAGGPYNEQFF. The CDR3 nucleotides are TGTGCCAGCAGCTTCCCGGGACTAGCGGGAGGGCCCTACAATGAGCAGTTCTTC.

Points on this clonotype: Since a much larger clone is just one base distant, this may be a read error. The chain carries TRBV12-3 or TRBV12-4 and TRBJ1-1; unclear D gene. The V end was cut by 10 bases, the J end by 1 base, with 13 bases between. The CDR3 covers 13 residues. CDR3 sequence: CATSTTPNTEAFF. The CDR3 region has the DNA TGTGCCACCAGCACAACCCCGAACACTGAAGCTTTCTTT.

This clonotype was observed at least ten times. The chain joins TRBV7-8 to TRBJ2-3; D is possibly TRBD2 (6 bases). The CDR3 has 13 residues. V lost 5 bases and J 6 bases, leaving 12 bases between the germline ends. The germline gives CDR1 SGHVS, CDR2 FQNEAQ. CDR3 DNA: TGTGCCAGCAGCCTCTCTGGGGGGGATACGCAGTATTTT. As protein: CASSLSGGDTQYF.

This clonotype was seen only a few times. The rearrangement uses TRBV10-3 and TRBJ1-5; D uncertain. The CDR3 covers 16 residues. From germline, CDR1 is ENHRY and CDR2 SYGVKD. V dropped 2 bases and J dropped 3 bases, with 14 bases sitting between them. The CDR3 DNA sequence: TGTGCCATCAGTGAGCGGATTGGGGTTGACAATCAGCCCCAGCATTTT. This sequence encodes CAISERIGVDNQPQHF.

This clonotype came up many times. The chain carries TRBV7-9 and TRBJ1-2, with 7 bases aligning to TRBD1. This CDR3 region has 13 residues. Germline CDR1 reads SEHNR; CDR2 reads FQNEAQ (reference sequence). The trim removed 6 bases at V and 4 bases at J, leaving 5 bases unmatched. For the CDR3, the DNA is TGTGCCAGCAGTTGGACAGGCTCCTATGGCTACACCTTC. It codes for CASSWTGSYGYTF. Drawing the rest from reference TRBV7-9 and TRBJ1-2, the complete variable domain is DTGVSQNPRHKITKRGQNVTFRCDPISEHNRLYWYRQTLGQGPEFLTYFQNEAQLEKSRLLSDRFSAERPKGSFSTLEIQRTEQGDSAMYLCASSWTGSYGYTFGSGTRLTVV.

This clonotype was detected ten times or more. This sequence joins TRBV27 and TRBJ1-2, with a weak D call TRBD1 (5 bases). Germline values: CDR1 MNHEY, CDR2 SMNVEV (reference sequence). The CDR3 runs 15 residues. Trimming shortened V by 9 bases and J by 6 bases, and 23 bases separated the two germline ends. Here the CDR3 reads CASALGTQGVDGYTF. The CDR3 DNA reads TGTGCCAGTGCCCTCGGGACCCAGGGAGTAGATGGCTACACCTTC.

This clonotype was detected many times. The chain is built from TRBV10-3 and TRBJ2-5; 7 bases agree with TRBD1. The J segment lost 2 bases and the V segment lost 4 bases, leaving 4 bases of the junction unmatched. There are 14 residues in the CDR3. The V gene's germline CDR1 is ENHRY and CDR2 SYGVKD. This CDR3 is CAISASGGQETQYF. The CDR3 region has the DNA TGTGCCATCAGTGCCTCAGGGGGACAAGAGACCCAGTACTTC.

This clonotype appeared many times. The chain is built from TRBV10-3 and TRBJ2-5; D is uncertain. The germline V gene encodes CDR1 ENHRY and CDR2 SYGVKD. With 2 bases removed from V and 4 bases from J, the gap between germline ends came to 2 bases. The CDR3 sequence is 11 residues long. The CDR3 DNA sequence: TGTGCCATCAGTGAGGGAGAGACCCAGTACTTC. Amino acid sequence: CAISEGETQYF.

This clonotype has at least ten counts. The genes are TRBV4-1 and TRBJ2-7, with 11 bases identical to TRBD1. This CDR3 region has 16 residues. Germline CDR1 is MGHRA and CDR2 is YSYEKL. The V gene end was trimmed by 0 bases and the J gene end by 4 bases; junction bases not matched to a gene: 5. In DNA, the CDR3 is TGCGCCAGCAGCCAAGATCTGGGACAGGGGGGGTACGAGCAGTACTTC. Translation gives CASSQDLGQGGYEQYF.

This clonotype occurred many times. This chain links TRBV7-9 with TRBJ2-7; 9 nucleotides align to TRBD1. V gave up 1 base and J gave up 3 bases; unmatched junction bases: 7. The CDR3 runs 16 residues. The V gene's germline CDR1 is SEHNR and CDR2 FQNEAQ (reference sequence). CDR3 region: CASSLGEGQGFYEQYF. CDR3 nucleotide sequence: TGTGCCAGCAGCTTAGGTGAGGGACAGGGCTTCTACGAGCAGTACTTC.

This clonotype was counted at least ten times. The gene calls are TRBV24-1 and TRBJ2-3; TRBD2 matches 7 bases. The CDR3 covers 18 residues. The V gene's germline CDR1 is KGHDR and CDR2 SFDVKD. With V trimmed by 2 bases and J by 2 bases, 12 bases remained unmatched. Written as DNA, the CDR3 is TGTGCCACCAGTGATTCGGTGGTCCAGGGAGGGGACACAGATACGCAGTATTTT. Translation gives CATSDSVVQGGDTDTQYF.